These T cell receptor beta chains were read from a single sample in a study of OX40 agonist ivuxolimab in advanced cancers. The table came from immunoSEQ multiplex PCR; TCRdb's copy has only in-frame clones and leaves some out. The data hold tens of thousands of clones, with approximately 90% observed a single time. The sequences come from CD4+ or CD8+ T cells sorted from blood, collected in a trial of the OX40 agonist ivuxolimab. These receptors were collected from an adult with an advanced solid tumor such as melanoma, head and neck, liver or kidney cancer. Both conserved end residues are part of each CDR3. The D gene is left open where the match is weak. Some rows mark clone size as missing; the rest say once, few, many or name a class of expanded clone.

clone_size: .; j_call: TRBJ2-7; v_call: TRBV10-2; d_call: .; cdr3_nt: TGCGCCAGCAGTGACAGGACCTACGAGCAGTACTTC; cdr3_aa: CASSDRTYEQYF
clone_size: .; j_call: TRBJ2-2; v_call: TRBV7-7; d_call: TRBD1; cdr3_nt: TGTGCCAGCAGCTTGACAGGGGCCACCGGGGAGCTGTTTTTT; cdr3_aa: CASSLTGATGELFF
clone_size: .; j_call: TRBJ2-7; v_call: TRBV7-2; d_call: .; cdr3_nt: TGTGCCAGCAGTATAGGGCGGACTCCATACGAGCAGTACTTC; cdr3_aa: CASSIGRTPYEQYF
clone_size: .; j_call: TRBJ1-6; v_call: TRBV6-5; d_call: .; cdr3_nt: TGTGCCAGCAGTTTACAAGGGGGGCAGAATTCACCCCTCCACTTT; cdr3_aa: CASSLQGGQNSPLHF
clone_size: .; j_call: TRBJ1-2; v_call: TRBV2; d_call: TRBD1; cdr3_nt: TGTGCCAGCAGTGAAGAAGGACAGGGGGCATATGGCTACACCTTC; cdr3_aa: CASSEEGQGAYGYTF
clone_size: .; j_call: TRBJ2-7; v_call: TRBV5-8; d_call: TRBD1; cdr3_nt: TGTGCCAGCAGCCGAACCCAGGGGGCGAGGTACGAGCAGTACTTC; cdr3_aa: CASSRTQGARYEQYF
clone_size: .; j_call: TRBJ1-2; v_call: TRBV18; d_call: TRBD1; cdr3_nt: TGTGCCAGCTCACCACTGTCTTCGGCAGGGGGCGACTATGGCTACACCTTC; cdr3_aa: CASSPLSSAGGDYGYTF
clone_size: .; j_call: TRBJ1-1; v_call: TRBV27; d_call: TRBD1; cdr3_nt: TGTGCCAGCAGAAACAGGGGTACTGAAGCTTTCTTT; cdr3_aa: CASRNRGTEAFF
clone_size: .; j_call: TRBJ1-4; v_call: TRBV21-1; d_call: .; cdr3_nt: TGTGCCAGCACCCCGGCAGTCCTCGGTGAAAAACTGTTTTTT; cdr3_aa: CASTPAVLGEKLFF
clone_size: .; j_call: TRBJ2-1; v_call: TRBV7-9; d_call: .; cdr3_nt: TGTGCCAGCAGCCTCTCGGAGGGGGGGGCTAATGAGCAGTTCTTC; cdr3_aa: CASSLSEGGANEQFF
clone_size: .; j_call: TRBJ2-7; v_call: TRBV7-9; d_call: TRBD1; cdr3_nt: TGTGCCAGCAGCGGCGCCCGGGACAGCTTCTCCTACGAGCAGTACTTC; cdr3_aa: CASSGARDSFSYEQYF
clone_size: .; j_call: TRBJ1-2; v_call: TRBV15; d_call: TRBD1; cdr3_nt: TGTGCCACCAGCACCCAGACAGGGGAATATGGCTACACCTTC; cdr3_aa: CATSTQTGEYGYTF
clone_size: .; j_call: TRBJ2-3; v_call: TRBV5-1; d_call: TRBD1; cdr3_nt: TGCGCCAGCAGCCAGGCGACAGGGGGCGGGTCAGATACGCAGTATTTT; cdr3_aa: CASSQATGGGSDTQYF
clone_size: once; j_call: TRBJ2-1; v_call: TRBV11-2; d_call: .; cdr3_nt: TGTGCCAGCAGCCCCGCCACAGGAAGCGAGCAGTTCTTC; cdr3_aa: CASSPATGSEQFF
clone_size: .; j_call: TRBJ2-5; v_call: TRBV7-2; d_call: .; cdr3_nt: TGTGCCAGCAGCTTAAGCTTCATGGATTTGGGGAGACCCCAGTACTTC; cdr3_aa: CASSLSFMDLGRPQYF